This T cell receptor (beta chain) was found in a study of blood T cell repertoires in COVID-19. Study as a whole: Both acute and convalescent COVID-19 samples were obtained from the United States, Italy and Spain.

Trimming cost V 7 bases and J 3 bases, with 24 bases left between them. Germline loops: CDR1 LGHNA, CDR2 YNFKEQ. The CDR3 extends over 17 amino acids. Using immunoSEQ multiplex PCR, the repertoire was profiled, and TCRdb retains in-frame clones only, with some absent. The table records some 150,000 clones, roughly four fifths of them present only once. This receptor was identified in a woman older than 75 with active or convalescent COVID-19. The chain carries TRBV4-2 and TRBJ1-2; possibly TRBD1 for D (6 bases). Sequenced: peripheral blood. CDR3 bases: TGTGCCAGCACTAGAATGGACGGGGGGCGCGGTGACTATGGCTACACCTTC. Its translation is CASTRMDGGRGDYGYTF.